This paragraph covers one TCR beta chain sequence. The antigen is unknown. The sample belongs to a study of cytomegalovirus exposure and HLA in healthy donors. About the research overall: In a later analysis, the roughly 110 validation repertoires were reported to have used the same platform as the approximately 700 first-cohort repertoires. Study-wide results and limits: The study put 160 or so TCR beta chains on its list as cytomegalovirus-associated. As was reported, the classifier diagnosed cytomegalovirus status with high specificity and sensitivity. Most TCRs appeared rarely, but some public TCRs recurred in many donors.

Germline V CDR1 and CDR2: SGHNT, YENEEA. This CDR3 region has 13 residues. V was pared by 5 bases and J by 1 base, with 8 bases between. Repertoires were generated with immunoSEQ multiplex PCR, while TCRdb's copy carries only in-frame clones and drops some. The sample comprises about 120,000 clones, about nine tenths of which are singletons, and about 4% rests with the top ten. The rearrangement joins TRBV11-3 to TRBJ1-1, with D unclear. This sequence was found in a man younger than 30 in good health and CMV-seropositive. Material for sequencing was PBMCs. The DNA of the CDR3 is TGTGCCAGCAGCCCCGAGGGGAACACTGAAGCTTTCTTT. Amino acids: CASSPEGNTEAFF.